The entry below describes one TCR beta chain. The ends lost 8 bases at V and 3 bases at J; junction bases unmatched: 16. CDR1 and CDR2 (germline): SGHTA, FQGTGA. This CDR3 spans 18 amino acids. The entry originates in a study of OX40 agonist ivuxolimab in advanced cancers. This table comes from immunoSEQ multiplex PCR, and its TCRdb copy is limited to in-frame clones, with some not included. The sample gives 50,000 to 80,000 clones, roughly nine tenths of which show up once; approximately 5.6% is in the top ten. This TCR derives from an adult with an advanced solid tumor such as melanoma, head and neck, liver or kidney cancer. The sequencing here drew on CD4+ or CD8+ T cells sorted from blood, taken in a trial of the OX40 agonist ivuxolimab. The V and J genes are TRBV7-3 and TRBJ2-3; 11 bases map to TRBD2. In nucleotides, the CDR3 is TGTGCCAGCTTGGGACTAGCGGCCCAAATGCAGGGGACAGATACGCAGTATTTT. Amino acids: CASLGLAAQMQGTDTQYF. Full variable domain (outside the CDR3, taken from reference TRBV7-3 and TRBJ2-3): GAGVSQTPSNKVTEKGKYVELRCDPISGHTALYWYRQSLGQGPEFLIYFQGTGAADDSGLPNDRFFAVRPEGSVSTLKIQRTERGDSAVYLCASLGLAAQMQGTDTQYFGPGTRLTVL.